Presented here are 27 T cell receptor beta chains from one specimen sequenced in a study of cytomegalovirus exposure and HLA in healthy donors. Use of 60 Vbeta and 13 Jbeta primers characterized the PCR. Profiling relied on immunoSEQ multiplex PCR, and the TCRdb table lists in-frame clones only, not all of them. The sample carries about 190,000 clones, approximately 88% recorded once. Material for sequencing was PBMCs. The source is a boy aged 2-15 years in good health and CMV-seronegative.

This sequence joins TRBV11-2 and TRBJ1-4; 7 bases agree with TRBD1. Losses at the gene ends were 4 bases for V and 5 bases for J; bases not matched to a gene: 10. Germline assignment: CDR1 SGHAT and CDR2 FQNNGV. The CDR3 runs to 16 residues. CDR3 sequence reads: CASSSPGTVGNEKLFF. The CDR3 coding sequence is TGTGCCAGCAGCTCCCCTGGGACAGTCGGGAATGAAAAACTGTTTTTT. Full variable domain (rest looked up from reference TRBV11-2 and TRBJ1-4): EAGVAQSPRYKIIEKRQSVAFWCNPISGHATLYWYQQILGQGPKLLIQFQNNGVVDDSQLPKDRFSAERLKGVDSTLKIQPAKLEDSAVYLCASSSPGTVGNEKLFFGSGTQLSVL.

The V and J genes are TRBV7-9 and TRBJ2-3, with 10 bases aligning to TRBD2. This CDR3 region has 18 residues. V was clipped by 3 bases and J by 2 bases; unmatched bases: 11. Germline loops: CDR1 SEHNR, CDR2 FQNEAQ (reference sequence). The DNA for the CDR3 is TGTGCCAGCAGCTTTAGTCTAGCGGGAGTAGGGGACACAGATACGCAGTATTTT. Residues: CASSFSLAGVGDTDTQYF.

This clone was seen a handful of times. This chain links TRBV10-2 with TRBJ1-1; D unresolved. V was cut by 6 bases and J by 0 bases, with 14 bases left in between. The germline CDR1 and CDR2 sequences are WSHSY and SAAADI. The CDR3 runs to 15 residues. CDR3 region: CASRTSGTLNTEAFF. The CDR3 coding sequence is TGCGCCAGCAGGACTTCCGGCACCTTGAACACTGAAGCTTTCTTT.

The V and J genes are TRBV2 and TRBJ2-7; D unclear. Germline lookup yields CDR1 SNHLY and CDR2 FYNNEI. The CDR3 extends over 11 amino acids. V lost 7 bases, J lost 3 bases, and 7 bases lay in between. Written as DNA, the CDR3 is TGTGCCAGCAAGTACAGCTACGAGCAGTACTTC. Its translation: CASKYSYEQYF. Using reference TRBV2 and TRBJ2-7 for the parts outside the CDR3, the full variable domain is EPEVTQTPSHQVTQMGQEVILRCVPISNHLYFYWYRQILGQKVEFLVSFYNNEISEKSEIFDDQFSVERPDGSNFTLKIRSTKLEDSAMYFCASKYSYEQYFGPGTRLTVT.

The chain links TRBV9 to TRBJ1-4; 9 bases align to TRBD1. Germline V gives CDR1 SGDLS, CDR2 YYNGEE. The CDR3 is made up of 15 amino acids. The ends lost 0 bases at V and 7 bases at J; junction bases unmatched: 4. CDR3 sequence: CASSVGDRGIEKLFF. CDR3 DNA sequence: TGTGCCAGCAGCGTAGGTGACAGGGGGATTGAAAAACTGTTTTTT.

This clone was observed a single time. One junction end disagrees with the germline gene, perhaps due to a read error. The J gene is TRBJ2-3, the V gene TRBV5-1; tentative D call: TRBD1 (6 bases). CDR3 size: 17 residues. The germline gives CDR1 SGHRS, CDR2 YFSETQ. The CDR3 region is CASSLVSTDRYTDAQYF. The DNA of the CDR3 is TGCGCCAGCAGCTTGGTTTCGACGGACAGATACACAGATGCGCAGTATTTT.

This sequence joins TRBV10-3 and TRBJ2-3; D possibly corresponds to TRBD2 (7 bases). This CDR3 contains 15 residues. Germline lookup yields CDR1 ENHRY and CDR2 SYGVKD. The ends were cut back, 0 bases at V and 3 bases at J, with 10 bases in the middle. The CDR3 DNA reads as TGTGCCATCAGTGAGTCGAGGGGGGGGACAGATACGCAGTATTTT. Amino acid sequence: CAISESRGGTDTQYF.

The chain combines TRBV29-1 with TRBJ2-3; D may be TRBD2 (5 bases). The germline V and J ends were trimmed by 5 bases and 2 bases, with 11 bases remaining between them. Germline V gene sequence: CDR1 SQVTM, CDR2 ANQGSEA. The CDR3 covers 13 residues. The CDR3 DNA is TGCAGCGTTAGGCGGGCCGTCACAGATACGCAGTATTTT. Translating gives CSVRRAVTDTQYF.

This clone has a single count. The V gene is TRBV2, the J gene TRBJ2-4; D possibly corresponds to TRBD1 (5 bases). Germline CDR1 SNHLY, CDR2 FYNNEI. There are 16 residues in the CDR3. V dropped 5 bases and J dropped 1 base, with 15 bases sitting between them. For the CDR3, the DNA is TGTGCCAGCAGTTCCGACAGAACCCGGGCCAAAAACATTCAGTACTTC. It translates to CASSSDRTRAKNIQYF.

The chain links TRBV2 to TRBJ2-2; 7 nucleotides match TRBD2. The trim removed 6 bases at V and 5 bases at J, leaving 6 bases unmatched. From germline, CDR1 is SNHLY and CDR2 FYNNEI. The CDR3 is 14 amino acids. CDR3 sequence (DNA): TGTGCCAGCAGGCGGGAGAGGGGAACCGGGGAGCTGTTTTTT. This codes for CASRRERGTGELFF.

The chain employs TRBV7-2 and TRBJ2-5; D is possibly TRBD2 (5 bases). V was shortened by 1 base and J by 5 bases, with 11 bases between the two germline ends. The CDR3 is made up of 14 amino acids. Germline CDR1 SGHTA, CDR2 FQGNSA. The CDR3 DNA is TGTGCCAGCAGCTTAGTAGGCTTAGCGGAGACCCAGTACTTC. Translation: CASSLVGLAETQYF.

This sequence joins TRBV6-6 and TRBJ2-5, with 7 bases identical to TRBD2. The DNA end is a closer match to TRBJ2-7, so the J assignment may be wrong. In germline, CDR1 is MNHNY, CDR2 SVGAGI (reference sequence). The CDR3 is made up of 14 amino acids. The chain's CDR3 is CASTGGGVRDEQYF. The CDR3 DNA follows: TGTGCCAGCACGGGTGGGGGGGTGAGGGACGAGCAGTACTTC.

The chain employs TRBV6-5 and TRBJ1-2; TRBD1 might be the D (5 bases). Germline V gene sequence: CDR1 MNHEY, CDR2 SVGAGI. The CDR3 length is 15 residues. The germline V and J ends were trimmed by 0 bases and 6 bases, with 14 bases remaining between them. The CDR3 loop reads CASSYSNQGRNGYTF. CDR3 in DNA: TGTGCCAGCAGTTACTCTAATCAGGGCCGCAATGGCTACACCTTC.

The rearrangement uses TRBV9 and TRBJ2-2; 7 positions match TRBD2. The length of the CDR3 is 16 residues. CDR1 SGDLS and CDR2 YYNGEE come from the germline V gene. V was pared by 2 bases and J by 2 bases, with 6 bases of the junction left unmatched. The CDR3 bases are TGTGCCAGCAGCGTCGGGGCTAGCGGTAACACCGGGGAGCTGTTTTTT. Protein: CASSVGASGNTGELFF.

The rearrangement joins TRBV29-1 to TRBJ2-5, with TRBD1 identical over 11 bases. V was pared by 4 bases and J by 6 bases, with 7 bases of the junction left unmatched. The CDR3 is 14 amino acids. Germline V CDR1 and CDR2: SQVTM, ANQGSEA. The CDR3 DNA sequence: TGCAGCGTTGGGACAGGGGGCGCGTGGAAGACCCAGTACTTC. This gives the protein CSVGTGGAWKTQYF.

The gene calls are TRBV6-5 and TRBJ2-1, with a weak D call TRBD2 (6 bases). The CDR3 has 15 residues. The V and J ends lost 0 bases and 10 bases respectively, with 16 bases between them. Germline CDR1 is MNHEY and CDR2 is SVGAGI. The CDR3, as DNA: TGTGCCAGCAGTTACTCGAGCGGGCGCCCAGAAGAGCAGTTCTTC. This translates into CASSYSSGRPEEQFF.

The chain employs TRBV27 and TRBJ2-1; 10 bases fit TRBD2. CDR3 length: 17 amino acids. Germline V gene sequence: CDR1 MNHEY, CDR2 SMNVEV (reference sequence). The V and J ends lost 4 bases and 1 base, in that order; junction bases with no gene match: 7. The CDR3 region is CASSSGTSESSYNEQFF. The CDR3 bases are TGTGCCAGCAGTTCGGGGACTAGCGAGAGTTCCTACAATGAGCAGTTCTTC.

The chain recombines TRBV7-8 with TRBJ2-3, with D hard to call. The germline gives CDR1 SGHVS, CDR2 FQNEAQ. This CDR3 is 11 amino acids long. V was pared by 11 bases and J by 4 bases, with 10 bases between. CDR3 sequence: CAVAVSDTQYF. In DNA, the CDR3 is TGTGCCGTCGCGGTTTCAGATACGCAGTATTTT. The full variable domain, its missing parts supplied by reference TRBV7-8 and TRBJ2-3, is GAGVSQSPRYKVAKRGQDVALRCDPISGHVSLFWYQQALGQGPEFLTYFQNEAQLDKSGLPSDRFFAERPEGSVSTLKIQRTQQEDSAVYLCAVAVSDTQYFGPGTRLTVL.

J is TRBJ2-2 and V is TRBV18; 7 bases map to TRBD1. V was clipped by 2 bases and J by 1 base; unmatched bases: 1. The germline CDR1 and CDR2 sequences are KGHSH and LQKENI. The CDR3 consists of 15 residues. DNA of the CDR3: TGTGCCAGCTCACCATGGACAGGGAACACCGGGGAGCTGTTTTTT. Its protein is CASSPWTGNTGELFF.

This clone showed up just a few times. The same CDR3 arises from other DNA sequences in this sample as well. The chain joins TRBV7-6 to TRBJ2-3; perhaps TRBD2 as D (5 bases). The germline V gene encodes CDR1 SGHVS and CDR2 FNYEAQ. The CDR3 consists of 14 residues. V was pared by 0 bases and J by 1 base, with 5 bases between. The CDR3 reads CASSLAGGTDTQYF. CDR3 nucleotide sequence: TGTGCCAGCAGCTTAGCGGGAGGCACAGATACGCAGTATTTT.

The chain joins TRBV5-1 to TRBJ2-1; TRBD1 aligns across 9 bases. Germline V gene lookup returns CDR1 SGHRS and CDR2 YFSETQ. This CDR3 has 13 amino acids. V lost 7 bases and J lost 10; bases outside the gene matches: 9. CDR3 in amino acids: CASVGQGRREQFF. In DNA form, the CDR3 reads TGCGCCAGCGTAGGACAGGGGAGGAGGGAGCAGTTCTTC. Based on the CDR3 plus reference TRBV5-1 and TRBJ2-1, the full variable domain is KAGVTQTPRYLIKTRGQQVTLSCSPISGHRSVSWYQQTPGQGLQFLFEYFSETQRNKGNFPGRFSGRQFSNSRSEMNVSTLELGDSALYLCASVGQGRREQFFGPGTRLTVL.

V gene TRBV29-1 combines with J gene TRBJ2-1, with 9 nucleotides matching TRBD2. The CDR3 totals 16 residues. Germline CDR1 and CDR2: SQVTM and ANQGSEA. V trimming: 5 bases; J trimming: 1 base; junction bases outside the gene matches: 9. In nucleotides, the CDR3 is TGCAGCGTTAAACCGACTAGCGGCTTTTCCTACAATGAGCAGTTCTTC. This translates into CSVKPTSGFSYNEQFF.

The chain recombines TRBV18 with TRBJ2-5; 7 bases agree with TRBD2. The ends lost 2 bases at V and 5 bases at J; junction bases unmatched: 5. Germline CDR1 reads KGHSH; CDR2 reads LQKENI. There are 14 residues in the CDR3. In DNA, the CDR3 is TGTGCCAGCTCACCAGATAAACTAGCGGAGACCCAGTACTTC. This sequence encodes CASSPDKLAETQYF.

This chain joins TRBV7-2 and TRBJ2-2, with a weak D call TRBD2 (6 bases). Germline V gene lookup returns CDR1 SGHTA and CDR2 FQGNSA. This CDR3 region has 16 residues. Trimming removed 2 bases from V and 5 bases from J, with 15 bases in between. The CDR3 here is CASSLTGTRGTGELFF. The DNA for the CDR3 is TGTGCCAGCAGCTTAACCGGGACCCGGGGGACCGGGGAGCTGTTTTTT.

The chain joins TRBV25-1 to TRBJ1-1, with D uncertain. This CDR3 is built from 13 residues. CDR1 MGHDK and CDR2 SYGVNS come from the germline V gene. V lost 5 bases, J lost 0 bases, and 7 bases lay in between. CDR3 region: CASSPTVNTEAFF. For the CDR3, the DNA is TGTGCCAGCAGTCCTACGGTGAACACTGAAGCTTTCTTT. The complete variable domain, with remaining parts taken from reference TRBV25-1 and TRBJ1-1, reads EADIYQTPRYLVIGTGKKITLECSQTMGHDKMYWYQQDPGMELHLIHYSYGVNSTEKGDLSSESTVSRIRTEHFPLTLESARPSHTSQYLCASSPTVNTEAFFGQGTRLTVV.

The chain has TRBV20-1 and TRBJ1-2; tentatively, D is TRBD1 (5 bases). This CDR3 has 11 residues. Germline CDR1 is DFQATT and CDR2 is SNEGSKA (reference sequence). Trimming removed 4 bases from V and 8 bases from J, with 11 bases in between. Here the CDR3 reads CSATQGRGYTF. The CDR3 coding sequence is TGCAGTGCTACCCAGGGCCGGGGCTACACCTTC.

This chain uses TRBV11-2 with TRBJ2-1; no clear D. V was trimmed by 1 base and J by 0 bases, leaving 7 bases between them. In germline, CDR1 is SGHAT, CDR2 FQNNGV. The CDR3 loop spans 15 amino acids. In nucleotides, the CDR3 is TGTGCCAGCAGCTTAGTCGGAGCCTCCTACAATGAGCAGTTCTTC. It translates to CASSLVGASYNEQFF.